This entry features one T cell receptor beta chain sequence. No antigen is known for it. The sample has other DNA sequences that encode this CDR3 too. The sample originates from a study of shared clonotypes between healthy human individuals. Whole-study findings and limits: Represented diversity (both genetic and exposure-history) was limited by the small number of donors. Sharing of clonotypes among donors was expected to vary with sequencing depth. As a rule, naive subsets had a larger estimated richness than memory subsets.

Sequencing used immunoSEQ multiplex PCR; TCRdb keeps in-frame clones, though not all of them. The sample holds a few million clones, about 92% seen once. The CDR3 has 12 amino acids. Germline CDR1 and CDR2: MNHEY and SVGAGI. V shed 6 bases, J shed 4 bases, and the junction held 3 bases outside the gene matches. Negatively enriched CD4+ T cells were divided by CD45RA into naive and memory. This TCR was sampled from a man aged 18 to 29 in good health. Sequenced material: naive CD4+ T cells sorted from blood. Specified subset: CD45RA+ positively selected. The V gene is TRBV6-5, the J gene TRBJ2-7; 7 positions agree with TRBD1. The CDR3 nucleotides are TGTGCCAGCAGCCGACAGGGTTACGAGCAGTACTTC. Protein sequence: CASSRQGYEQYF.